This T cell receptor (beta chain) appears in the sequencing data of a study of blood T cell repertoires in COVID-19. Study-level information: From the United States, Italy and Spain came samples of acute and convalescent COVID-19. T cells, B-cell-depleted T cells, or PBMCs supplied cDNA or gDNA.

In Cohort 3, a recovered donor had either two negative PCRs, clearance, or symptom resolution. The CDR3 is made up of 14 amino acids. V dropped 8 bases and J dropped 3 bases, with 16 bases sitting between them. Germline assignment: CDR1 LNHDA and CDR2 SQIVND (reference sequence). As handled by the study authors: Estimated nucleated cell counts came from reference gene primer amplification. Assay: immunoSEQ multiplex PCR; the TCRdb copy retains only in-frame clones and omits some. The V and J calls and clone size are taken from that table; D and trimming were inferred from the DNA. The data show a few hundred thousand clones, about 87% seen once.

The sequencing sample was made of PBMCs or T cells enriched from blood (not recorded which). The sequence came from a woman aged 50 to 65 who had recovered from COVID-19. The chain employs TRBV19 and TRBJ1-1; maybe TRBD1 (6 bases). CDR3: CASRSRDTYTEAFF. In DNA, the CDR3 is TGTGCCAGTCGATCCCGGGACACCTACACTGAAGCTTTCTTT.